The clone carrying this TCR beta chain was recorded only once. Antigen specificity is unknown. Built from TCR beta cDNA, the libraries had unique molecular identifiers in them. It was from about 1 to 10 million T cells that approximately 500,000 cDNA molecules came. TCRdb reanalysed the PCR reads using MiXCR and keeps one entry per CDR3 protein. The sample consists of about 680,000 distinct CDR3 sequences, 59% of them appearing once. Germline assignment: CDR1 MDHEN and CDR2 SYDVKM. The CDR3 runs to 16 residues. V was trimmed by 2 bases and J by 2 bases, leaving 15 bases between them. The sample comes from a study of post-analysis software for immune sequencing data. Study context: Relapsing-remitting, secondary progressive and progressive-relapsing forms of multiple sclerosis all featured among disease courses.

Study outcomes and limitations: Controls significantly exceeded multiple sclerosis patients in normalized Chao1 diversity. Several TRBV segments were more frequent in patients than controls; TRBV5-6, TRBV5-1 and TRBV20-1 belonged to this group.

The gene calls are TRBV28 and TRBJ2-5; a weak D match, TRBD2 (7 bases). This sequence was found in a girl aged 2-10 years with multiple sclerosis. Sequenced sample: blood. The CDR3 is CASSLRGGRRQETQYF. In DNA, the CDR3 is TGTGCCAGCAGTTTAAGGGGGGGCAGGCGACAAGAGACCCAGTACTTC.